Each of the 7 T cell receptor beta chains below was sequenced from the same sample in a study of CD4+ T cells in melanoma (dated by TCRdb to 2021 to 2024). To prepare the library, the immunoSEQ multiplex PCR assay was applied. Drawn from immuneACCESS, this table holds only the in-frame rearrangements with V and J called that TCRdb kept. Clones are partly lost; checked studies trace under half to an unresolved V gene and leave the rest unexplained. Within this sample are roughly 120,000 clones, with over 80% of them counted one time only. The top ten clonotypes cover about 3.3% of the sample. Sequencing was done on a sample of peripheral blood. Receptor source: a human donor with melanoma.

The genes are TRBV6-6 and TRBJ2-2; D is undetermined. This CDR3 has 12 residues. Looked up from germline, CDR1 is MNHNY and CDR2 is SVGAGI (reference sequence). Trimming stripped 1 base from V and 8 bases from J, with 5 bases between. The CDR3: CASSYWRGELFF. CDR3 nucleotide sequence: TGTGCCAGCAGTTACTGGCGGGGGGAGCTGTTTTTT.

V gene TRBV4-3 combines with J gene TRBJ2-3; TRBD2 matches 13 bases. Germline CDR1 LGHNA, CDR2 YSLEER. With V trimmed by 4 bases and J by 5 bases, 6 bases remained unmatched. The CDR3 sequence is 16 residues long. The CDR3 is CASSPLTSGGGDTQYF. DNA of the CDR3: TGCGCCAGCAGCCCCCTTACTAGCGGGGGGGGAGATACGCAGTATTTT.

The rearrangement uses TRBV7-3 and TRBJ2-1; 7 bases are shared with TRBD2. CDR1 and CDR2 (germline): SGHTA, FQGTGA. V was pared by 1 base and J by 6 bases, with 6 bases of the junction left unmatched. There are 15 residues in the CDR3. The CDR3 sequence: CASSLSSGGVNEQFF. For the CDR3, the DNA is TGTGCCAGCAGCTTAAGCTCGGGAGGTGTCAATGAGCAGTTCTTC.

In its sample, this clone was seen once. The chain uses TRBV7-9 and TRBJ2-3; 9 bases line up with TRBD2. Germline V lookup: CDR1 SEHNR, CDR2 FQNEAQ (reference sequence). With V trimmed by 5 bases and J by 5 bases, 5 bases remained unmatched. The CDR3 has 14 residues. Written as DNA, the CDR3 is TGTGCCAGCAGCACAGGGACTAGCCGAGATACGCAGTATTTT. This gives the protein CASSTGTSRDTQYF.

As for this clone: One end of the junction does not line up with germline, which may come from a read error. The chain joins TRBV9 to TRBJ2-1; no reliable D call. Germline CDR1 reads SGDLS; CDR2 reads YYNGEE. The CDR3 is 15 residues long. The CDR3 region is CASSVGKNSYSEQFF. DNA of the CDR3: TGTGCCAGCAGCGTGGGGAAAAACTCCTACAGTGAGCAGTTCTTC.

The table lists this clone with a count of one. V and J are TRBV7-9 and TRBJ2-2, with unresolved D. The V end was cut by 1 base, the J end by 5 bases, with 8 bases between. From germline, CDR1 is SEHNR and CDR2 FQNEAQ (reference sequence). The CDR3 covers 14 residues. In DNA, the CDR3 is TGTGCCAGCAGCTTAGAACTGGGGACCGGGGAGCTGTTTTTT. Residues: CASSLELGTGELFF. The full variable domain, completed using reference TRBV7-9 and TRBJ2-2, is DTGVSQNPRHKITKRGQNVTFRCDPISEHNRLYWYRQTLGQGPEFLTYFQNEAQLEKSRLLSDRFSAERPKGSFSTLEIQRTEQGDSAMYLCASSLELGTGELFFGEGSRLTVL.

V usage is TRBV30 and J usage is TRBJ1-3, with TRBD1 matching 9 bases. The CDR3 has 16 amino acids. Germline CDR1 reads GTSNPN; CDR2 reads SVGIG (reference sequence). The V and J ends lost 0 bases and 4 bases, in that order; junction bases with no gene match: 7. The CDR3 region is CAWSVETGTGGNTIYF. In nucleotides, the CDR3 is TGTGCCTGGAGTGTGGAGACCGGGACAGGGGGAAACACCATATATTTT. The complete variable domain, with remaining parts taken from reference TRBV30 and TRBJ1-3, reads SQTIHQWPATLVQPVGSPLSLECTVEGTSNPNLYWYRQAAGRGLQLLFYSVGIGQISSEVPQNLSASRPQDRQFILSSKKLLLSDSGFYLCAWSVETGTGGNTIYFGEGSWLTVV.